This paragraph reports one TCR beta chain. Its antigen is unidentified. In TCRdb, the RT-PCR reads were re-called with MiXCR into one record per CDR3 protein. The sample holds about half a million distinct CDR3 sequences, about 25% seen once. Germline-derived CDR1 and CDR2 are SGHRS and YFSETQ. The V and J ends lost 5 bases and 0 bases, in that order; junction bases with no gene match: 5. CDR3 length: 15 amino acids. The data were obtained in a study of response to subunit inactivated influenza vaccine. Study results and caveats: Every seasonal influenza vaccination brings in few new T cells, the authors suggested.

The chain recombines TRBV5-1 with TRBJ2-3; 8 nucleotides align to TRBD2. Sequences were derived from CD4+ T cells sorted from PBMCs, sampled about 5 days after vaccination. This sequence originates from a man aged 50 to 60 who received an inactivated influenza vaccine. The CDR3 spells CASRFSGASTDTQYF. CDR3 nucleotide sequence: TGCGCCAGCAGATTTAGCGGGGCCAGCACAGATACGCAGTATTTT.